This T cell receptor (beta chain) emerged from a study of T cell repertoires in cytomegalovirus infection. Study-wide results and limits: Dominating the ex vivo response were HLA-C-restricted CMV-specific TCR beta clonotypes.

Germline values: CDR1 SEHNR, CDR2 FQNEAQ (reference sequence). This CDR3 spans 15 amino acids. Trimming stripped 2 bases from V and 3 bases from J, with 11 bases between. TCRdb re-analysed the reads in MiXCR, keeping a single row per CDR3 protein. The table shows more than 20,000 distinct CDR3 sequences, with 20% to 25% occurring only once. Notes on this clonotype: The antigen is not known.

Specimen: CD8+ T cells from cultured PBMCs, collected from culture after CMV antigen stimulation. This clonotype was obtained from a human donor in good health (CMV status not recorded). Some clones in this sample may be carry-over from other donors' samples. The V and J genes are TRBV7-9 and TRBJ1-3, with D possibly matching TRBD1 (5 bases). CDR3 sequence: CASSLPGNYGNTIYF. The CDR3 DNA sequence: TGTGCCAGCAGCTTACCAGGGAATTATGGAAACACCATATATTTT.